This TCR beta chain is from a study of T cells in Graves' hyperthyroidism and ophthalmopathy. Between the trimmed V and J ends, which lost 6 bases and 7 bases, there was a span of 18 bases. The V gene's germline CDR1 is MDHEN and CDR2 SYDVKM. The CDR3 has 14 residues. Amplification of TCR beta CDR3 regions used RNA as the template. HTBI primers were the set used in a first-round RT-PCR of the TCR CDR3. Using its own MiXCR run on the multiplex PCR reads, TCRdb lists one record per CDR3 protein. The sample yields about 520,000 distinct CDR3 sequences, approximately 25% seen once. This clonotype came up many times.

This receptor was obtained from a woman in her 30s with Graves' ophthalmopathy. The material sequenced was blood. The chain links TRBV28 to TRBJ1-1; possibly TRBD1 for D (5 bases). The CDR3 sequence: CASSPGGGVYEAFF. The CDR3 DNA follows: TGTGCCAGCAGCCCAGGCGGGGGGGTGTATGAAGCTTTCTTT.